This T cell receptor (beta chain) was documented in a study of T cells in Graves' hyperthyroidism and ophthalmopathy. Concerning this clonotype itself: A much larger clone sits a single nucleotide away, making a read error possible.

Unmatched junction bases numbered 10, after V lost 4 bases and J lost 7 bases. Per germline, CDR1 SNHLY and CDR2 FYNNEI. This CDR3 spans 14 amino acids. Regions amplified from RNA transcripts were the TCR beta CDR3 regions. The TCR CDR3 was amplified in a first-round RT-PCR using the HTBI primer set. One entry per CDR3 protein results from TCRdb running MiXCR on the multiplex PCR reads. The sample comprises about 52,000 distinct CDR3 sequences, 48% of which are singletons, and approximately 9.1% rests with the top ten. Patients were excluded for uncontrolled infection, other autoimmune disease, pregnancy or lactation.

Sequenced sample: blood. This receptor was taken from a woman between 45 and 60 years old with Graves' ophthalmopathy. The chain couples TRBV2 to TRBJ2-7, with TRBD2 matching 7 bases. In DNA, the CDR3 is TGTGCCAGCAGTGGAAGAAGCGGGAAAAATGAGCAGTACTTC. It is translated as CASSGRSGKNEQYF.